Described below is a single T cell receptor beta chain sequence and its context. What it recognizes is unknown. The germline V gene has CDR1 SGDLS and CDR2 YYNGEE. This CDR3 spans 16 amino acids. Trimming at V came to 8 bases and at J to 12 bases, leaving 23 bases not matched to a gene. This entry is derived from a study of beta chain features in type 1 diabetes. Whole-study results and caveats: Any HLA effect on TCRB rearrangement was left unresolved by small sub-analyses. Equally in patients and controls, PCR might preferentially amplify shorter templates.

Expressed TCRB transcripts were sequenced because the isolated RNA had all been reverse transcribed beforehand. Assay: immunoSEQ multiplex PCR; the TCRdb copy retains only in-frame clones and omits some. The data contain about 900,000 clones, about 17% of them seen just once; the ten biggest clones take up 0.023%. It was one heparinised blood draw, averaging about 120 mL, that each donor gave. The sample was naive CD4+ T cells from blood. The chain links TRBV9 to TRBJ2-1; 7 bases align to TRBD1. This TCR came from a young woman in good health. DNA for the CDR3: TGTGCCAGAGATCGGAATGACAGGGAACGATACAAGGGGCAGTTCTTC. Its protein is CARDRNDRERYKGQFF.